This T cell receptor beta chain is from a study of blood T cell repertoires in COVID-19. V was trimmed by 2 bases and J by 9 bases, leaving 13 bases between them. The length of the CDR3 is 13 residues. The germline CDR1 and CDR2 sequences are MNHEY and SVGAGI. Assay used: immunoSEQ multiplex PCR; TCRdb lists only in-frame clones, some missing. The data show about 300,000 clones, approximately 90% seen once. This clone showed up just once. This receptor was taken from a young man with active or convalescent COVID-19. This chain connects TRBV6-5 to TRBJ1-1; TRBD1 might be the D (6 bases). Sequenced input: peripheral blood. The CDR3 protein is CASSYTGWNKAFF. CDR3 nucleotides: TGTGCCAGCAGTTACACAGGGTGGAATAAAGCTTTCTTT.